These 28 T cell receptor beta chains share one sample of origin, sequenced in a study of blood T cell repertoires in COVID-19. Profiled with immunoSEQ multiplex PCR; TCRdb holds only in-frame clones, not every one. This repertoire shows some 98,000 clones, about 80% found once; its top ten account for 8.5% to 12%. Material: peripheral blood. These receptors were collected from a man aged 65 to 79 with acute or convalescent COVID-19.

The rearrangement joins TRBV13 to TRBJ2-2; 7 positions match TRBD2. V trimming: 2 bases; J trimming: 0 bases; junction bases outside the gene matches: 6. The CDR3 has 17 residues. In germline, CDR1 is PRHDT, CDR2 FYEKMQ (reference sequence). The CDR3, as DNA: TGTGCCAGCAGCTTATTTCAACGGGGGGCGAACACCGGGGAGCTGTTTTTT. Protein product: CASSLFQRGANTGELFF. Supplemented by reference TRBV13 and TRBJ2-2, the full variable domain reads AAGVIQSPRHLIKEKRETATLKCYPIPRHDTVYWYQQGPGQDPQFLISFYEKMQSDKGSIPDRFSAQQFSDYHSELNMSSLELGDSALYFCASSLFQRGANTGELFFGEGSRLTVL.

The chain combines TRBV7-3 with TRBJ1-3; D may be TRBD1 (6 bases). V dropped 6 bases and J dropped 0 bases, with 12 bases sitting between them. Germline V gives CDR1 SGHTA, CDR2 FQGTGA. The CDR3 runs 15 residues. The CDR3 nucleotides are TGTGCCAGCAGTTCAGGGGCCAGCTCTGGAAACACCATATATTTT. This codes for CASSSGASSGNTIYF.

The chain uses TRBV30 and TRBJ1-1; D ambiguous. The CDR3 runs 14 residues. Per the germline V gene, CDR1 is GTSNPN and CDR2 is SVGIG (reference sequence). V lost 5 bases to trimming and J lost 0 bases, with 13 bases between them. CDR3 protein: CAWGGREMNTEAFF. In DNA, the CDR3 is TGTGCCTGGGGAGGGAGGGAAATGAACACTGAAGCTTTCTTT.

This clone was seen more than once but under ten times. The rearrangement joins TRBV12-3 or TRBV12-4 to TRBJ2-1; 7 bases align to TRBD1. CDR3 size: 11 residues. Unmatched junction bases numbered 3, after V lost 6 bases and J lost 10 bases. CDR3 residues: CASRRTGEQFF. The CDR3 nucleotides are TGTGCCAGCAGGCGGACAGGAGAGCAGTTCTTC.

V is TRBV5-4 and J is TRBJ2-5, with TRBD2 as a possible D gene (6 bases). Germline V gene sequence: CDR1 SGHNT, CDR2 YYREEE (reference sequence). The CDR3 has 16 amino acids. V was pared by 4 bases and J by 4 bases, with 20 bases between. The DNA for the CDR3 is TGTGCCAGCAGCAGGGACCCCGGGACTGGAGGAGAGACCCAGTACTTC. It specifies CASSRDPGTGGETQYF. Complete variable domain (other parts from reference TRBV5-4 and TRBJ2-5): ETGVTQSPTHLIKTRGQQVTLRCSSQSGHNTVSWYQQALGQGPQFIFQYYREEENGRGNFPPRFSGLQFPNYSSELNVNALELDDSALYLCASSRDPGTGGETQYFGPGTRLLVL.

The rearrangement joins TRBV5-3 to TRBJ2-1; D is ambiguous. TRBV5-3 is an ORF, and what it does is uncertain. This CDR3 spans 15 amino acids. Trimming left V 0 bases short and J 0 bases short, with 7 bases between. Written as DNA, the CDR3 is TGTGCCAGAAGCTTGGGGCAAAGCTCCTACAATGAGCAGTTCTTC. Translating gives CARSLGQSSYNEQFF.

V usage is TRBV2 and J usage is TRBJ1-6; 10 nucleotides agree with TRBD1. CDR1 and CDR2 (germline): SNHLY, FYNNEI. The V segment lost 9 bases and the J segment 7 bases; nucleotides outside the gene matches: 3. The CDR3 runs 13 residues. The CDR3 region has the DNA TGTGCCAGGGGACAGGGGCAGAATTCACCCCTCCACTTT. This gives the protein CARGQGQNSPLHF.

The table lists this clone with a few counts. V and J are TRBV10-1 and TRBJ2-7; 8 positions agree with TRBD1. This CDR3 has 13 amino acids. Germline trimming cut 6 bases from V and 3 bases from J; bases unmatched to any gene: 4. Germline V gene data show CDR1 as WNHNN and CDR2 as SYGVQD (reference sequence). The CDR3 loop reads CASSRTGSYEQYF. CDR3 nucleotides: TGCGCCAGCAGCCGGACAGGGAGCTACGAGCAGTACTTC.

This sequence joins TRBV11-2 and TRBJ2-1; D unclear. Per the germline V gene, CDR1 is SGHAT and CDR2 is FQNNGV. Trimming shortened V by 4 bases and J by 0 bases, and 10 bases separated the two germline ends. The CDR3 runs to 15 residues. The CDR3 sequence: CASSSLMSSYNEQFF. In DNA, the CDR3 is TGTGCCAGCAGCTCACTGATGAGCTCCTACAATGAGCAGTTCTTC.

V usage is TRBV3-1 (or the pseudogene TRBV3-2) and J usage is TRBJ2-5; weak D call: TRBD2 (5 bases). V dropped 2 bases and J dropped 2 bases, with 6 bases sitting between them. This CDR3 has 13 residues. CDR1 LGHDT and CDR2 YNNKEL come from the germline V gene (reference sequence). CDR3 loop: CASSQRGQETQYF. The CDR3 DNA is TGTGCCAGCAGCCAACGGGGACAAGAGACCCAGTACTTC.

This clone was picked up a small number of times. The chain recombines TRBV4-1 with TRBJ1-3; 9 bases align to TRBD1. In germline, CDR1 is MGHRA, CDR2 YSYEKL. The CDR3 covers 16 residues. After removal of 1 base from V and 1 base from J, the junction contained 2 bases not matched to a gene. CDR3 protein: CASSQGDRVSGNTIYF. The CDR3 nucleotides read TGCGCCAGCAGCCAAGGGGACAGGGTATCTGGAAACACCATATATTTT.

V is TRBV2 and J is TRBJ1-5, with D hard to call. CDR1 SNHLY and CDR2 FYNNEI come from the germline V gene. The CDR3 contains 16 residues. Trimming stripped 1 base from V and 0 bases from J, with 10 bases between. DNA of the CDR3: TGTGCCAGCAGTGAAGACGCGGGTTATAGCAATCAGCCCCAGCATTTT. The encoded protein is CASSEDAGYSNQPQHF.

This clone was seen just once. This rearrangement joins TRBV7-8 to TRBJ2-1, with 9 nucleotides matching TRBD1. CDR3 length: 15 residues. Germline V gene data show CDR1 as SGHVS and CDR2 as FQNEAQ. V was pared by 5 bases and J by 8 bases, with 10 bases of the junction left unmatched. CDR3 DNA sequence: TGTGCCAGCAGCCCAGGGACAGGGTGGACCCATGAGCAGTTCTTC. Encoded protein: CASSPGTGWTHEQFF.

The V gene is TRBV5-7, the J gene TRBJ2-1; no definite D call. TRBV5-7 counts as an open reading frame of uncertain function. V was shortened by 2 bases and J by 10 bases, with 7 bases between the two germline ends. The CDR3 sequence is 11 residues long. DNA of the CDR3: TGTGCCAGCAGCTTTGCACGGGAGCAGTTCTTC. Its translation is CASSFAREQFF.

The rearrangement joins TRBV10-3 to TRBJ2-6; TRBD1 agrees at 9 bases. In germline, CDR1 is ENHRY, CDR2 SYGVKD. The trim removed 5 bases at V and 11 bases at J, leaving 7 bases unmatched. The CDR3 loop spans 14 amino acids. The CDR3 DNA is TGTGCCATCAGTCTGGGACAGGGTCTCGACGTCCTGACTTTC. Its protein product is CAISLGQGLDVLTF.

The chain carries TRBV24-1 and TRBJ2-3; TRBD2 is a possible D gene (6 bases). V gave up 9 bases and J gave up 0 bases, with 12 bases separating them. This CDR3 is built from 14 residues. Germline-derived CDR1 and CDR2 are KGHDR and SFDVKD. The CDR3 DNA reads TGTGCCACCCATGGCGGGGTAAGCACAGATACGCAGTATTTT. Translating gives CATHGGVSTDTQYF.

The chain uses TRBV3-1 (or the pseudogene TRBV3-2) and TRBJ1-1; tentative D call: TRBD1 (5 bases). The CDR3 contains 13 residues. CDR1 is LGHDT and CDR2 is YNNKEL in the germline V gene (reference sequence). V was clipped by 4 bases and J by 3 bases, with 9 bases between them. Written as DNA, the CDR3 is TGTGCCAGCAGCCGACGGGGGTACACTGAAGCTTTCTTT. It encodes CASSRRGYTEAFF.

This rearrangement joins TRBV5-1 to TRBJ1-6, with 10 positions matching TRBD1. CDR3 length: 14 residues. V shed 4 bases and J 7 bases; nucleotides not matched to a gene: 2. CDR1 and CDR2 from the germline V gene are SGHRS and YFSETQ. DNA of the CDR3: TGCGCCAGCAGCCGGGGACAGGGGAATTCACCCCTCCACTTT. Encoded protein: CASSRGQGNSPLHF.

The chain combines TRBV6-6 with TRBJ1-5; D unclear. The CDR3 contains 12 residues. Germline assignment: CDR1 MNHNY and CDR2 SVGAGI (reference sequence). V lost 6 bases to trimming and J lost 7 bases, with 10 bases between them. CDR3 protein: CASSQLEQPQHF. The CDR3 nucleotides are TGTGCCAGCAGCCAGCTGGAGCAGCCCCAGCATTTT.

The chain employs TRBV3-1 (or the pseudogene TRBV3-2) and TRBJ2-1; a weak D match, TRBD1 (6 bases). V dropped 3 bases and J dropped 0 bases, with 15 bases sitting between them. Germline V gives CDR1 LGHDT, CDR2 YNNKEL (reference sequence). CDR3 size: 17 residues. The CDR3 bases are TGTGCCAGCAGCCATCAGTTCAGGGGAACCTCCTACAATGAGCAGTTCTTC. This gives the protein CASSHQFRGTSYNEQFF.

The chain is built from TRBV12-3 or TRBV12-4 and TRBJ2-2; D possibly corresponds to TRBD2 (5 bases). V was cut by 5 bases and J by 8 bases, with 12 bases left in between. The CDR3 length is 13 residues. The CDR3 sequence: CASSLLGGGELFF. The CDR3 nucleotides are TGTGCCAGCAGTCTTCTTGGAGGTGGGGAGCTGTTTTTT.

The V call is TRBV24-1, the J call TRBJ2-5; D is perhaps TRBD1 (5 bases). Trimming pared 10 bases from V and 5 bases from J, leaving 22 bases between. Germline assignment: CDR1 KGHDR and CDR2 SFDVKD. This CDR3 is 15 amino acids long. CDR3 region: CATGLSQGDIETQYF. The CDR3 DNA follows: TGTGCCACGGGGTTGTCGCAGGGTGATATTGAGACCCAGTACTTC.

The V gene is TRBV28, the J gene TRBJ1-6; 7 nucleotides match TRBD1. The germline gives CDR1 MDHEN, CDR2 SYDVKM. CDR3 size: 14 residues. Losses at the gene ends were 1 base for V and 14 bases for J; bases not matched to a gene: 8. The CDR3 sequence: CASSLSTGSRTLHF. CDR3 sequence (DNA): TGTGCCAGCAGTTTATCGACAGGGTCCCGCACCCTCCACTTT. The variable domain in full, with the rest retrieved from reference TRBV28 and TRBJ1-6, is DVKVTQSSRYLVKRTGEKVFLECVQDMDHENMFWYRQDPGLGLRLIYFSYDVKMKEKGDIPEGYSVSREKKERFSLILESASTNQTSMYLCASSLSTGSRTLHFGNGTRLTVT.

This clone was counted only a few times. The chain combines TRBV28 with TRBJ2-7, with D perhaps matching TRBD2 (5 bases). V lost 7 bases and J lost 7, with 20 bases in between. The CDR3 length is 14 residues. Germline CDR1 reads MDHEN; CDR2 reads SYDVKM. The CDR3 coding sequence is TGTGCCAGCATCCCGTCTCCCTTCAGCGGTGAGCAGTACTTC. As protein: CASIPSPFSGEQYF.

This chain uses TRBV12-1 with TRBJ2-6; TRBD1, the D gene given by the table, was not confirmed from the DNA. TRBV12-1 is given as a pseudogene. This CDR3 has 18 amino acids. The CDR3, as DNA: TGTGCCAGCAGCTTTATGGTCAGGGCTAGACCCGGGGCCAACGTCCTGACTTTC. Protein product: CASSFMVRARPGANVLTF.

This sequence joins TRBV27 and TRBJ1-3; unclear D gene. Germline CDR1 MNHEY, CDR2 SMNVEV (reference sequence). The CDR3 loop spans 13 amino acids. V was shortened by 5 bases and J by 2 bases, with 7 bases between the two germline ends. The chain's CDR3 is CASSEGPGNTIYF. CDR3 nucleotide sequence: TGTGCCAGCAGTGAGGGCCCTGGAAACACCATATATTTT.

J is TRBJ2-3 and V is TRBV5-1; D may be TRBD2 (7 bases). Deletions cut 0 bases from V and 2 bases from J, with 13 bases between. The CDR3 runs 16 residues. Germline lookup yields CDR1 SGHRS and CDR2 YFSETQ. CDR3 nucleotides: TGCGCCAGCAGCTTGGACGGGGGGCTTTACACAGATACGCAGTATTTT. This translates into CASSLDGGLYTDTQYF.

V and J are TRBV28 and TRBJ2-3; D not certain. The germline V gene has CDR1 MDHEN and CDR2 SYDVKM. The CDR3 is 15 amino acids. The V gene lost 5 bases and the J gene lost 2 bases, with 14 bases spanning the gap. The CDR3 DNA reads TGTGCCAGCAGTGTCCCCTTGTCTCCCACAGATACGCAGTATTTT. Amino acid sequence: CASSVPLSPTDTQYF.